A single sample gave rise to the 7 T cell receptor beta chains below, sequenced in a study of sequential checkpoint blockade in melanoma. Regarding treatment: randomized to nivolumab then ipilimumab (arm A) or the reverse (arm B). Profiled with immunoSEQ multiplex PCR; TCRdb holds only in-frame clones, not every one. This table holds roughly 20,000 clones, around 25% found once. This sample comprised tumor tissue (inferred from file names), obtained from a patient given nivolumab and ipilimumab in sequence. The receptors derive from a human donor with melanoma.

J is TRBJ1-4 and V is TRBV29-1; 8 bases are a match to TRBD1. The V gene's germline CDR1 is SQVTM and CDR2 ANQGSEA. V dropped 6 bases and J dropped 6; count of bases not matched to a gene: 6. The CDR3 covers 13 residues. CDR3 coding DNA: TGCAGCGTACGACAGGGGTTGGATGAAAAACTGTTTTTT. It encodes CSVRQGLDEKLFF.

This clone occurred a few times. The chain has TRBV6-7 and TRBJ1-1; D may be TRBD1 (6 bases). TRBV6-7 is marked as an open reading frame, function uncertain. This CDR3 region has 11 residues. V was trimmed by 5 bases and J by 9 bases, leaving 10 bases between them. This chain's CDR3 is CASSEGGKAFF. In DNA, the CDR3 is TGTGCCAGCAGTGAAGGGGGGAAAGCTTTCTTT.

J is TRBJ2-3 and V is TRBV29-1, with D perhaps matching TRBD2 (5 bases). Per the germline V gene, CDR1 is SQVTM and CDR2 is ANQGSEA. The germline V and J ends were trimmed by 4 bases and 4 bases, with 9 bases remaining between them. This CDR3 is built from 12 residues. The CDR3 is CSVAGLADTQYF. CDR3 nucleotide sequence: TGCAGCGTTGCAGGACTTGCAGATACGCAGTATTTT.

The chain is built from TRBV6-8 and TRBJ1-1; D not certain. This CDR3 region has 12 residues. The germline CDR1 and CDR2 sequences are MNHGY and SAAAGT. Trimming took 4 bases from V and 8 from J, leaving 11 bases between them. The CDR3 coding sequence is TGTGCCAGCAGTTGGGTTGGCGGAGAAGCTTTCTTT. It encodes CASSWVGGEAFF.

The chain employs TRBV12-5 and TRBJ1-5; D is ambiguous. Germline CDR1 reads LGHNT; CDR2 reads FRNRAP. CDR3 length equals 13 residues. The V end lost 7 bases, the J end lost 9 bases, and 16 bases lay between the germline ends. CDR3 sequence (DNA): TGTGCTAGTGCCGAGGAAGGGCTTCGGCCCCAGCATTTT. This encodes CASAEEGLRPQHF. Together with reference TRBV12-5 and TRBJ1-5, the CDR3 gives the full variable domain: DARVTQTPRHKVTEMGQEVTMRCQPILGHNTVFWYRQTMMQGLELLAYFRNRAPLDDSGMPKDRFSAEMPDATLATLKIQPSEPRDSAVYFCASAEEGLRPQHFGDGTRLSIL.

This clone was picked up a small number of times. This chain's CDR3 is CASSWFTTANTGELFF. CDR3 nucleotide sequence: TGTGCCAGCAGTTGGTTTACAACCGCGAACACCGGGGAGCTGTTTTTT. The chain employs TRBV28 and TRBJ2-2; D is undetermined. The CDR3 consists of 16 residues. V gave up 4 bases and J gave up 0 bases, with 12 bases separating them. Germline-derived CDR1 and CDR2 are MDHEN and SYDVKM.

This rearrangement joins TRBV28 to TRBJ1-2; possibly TRBD1 for D (5 bases). The V end was cut by 4 bases, the J end by 6 bases, with 12 bases between. The CDR3 length is 13 residues. Germline V CDR1 and CDR2: MDHEN, SYDVKM. The DNA for the CDR3 is TGTGCCAGCAGTTCCGGGACGATTAATGGCTACACCTTC. Amino acid sequence: CASSSGTINGYTF.